These T cell receptor beta chains were read from a single sample in a study of shared clonotypes between healthy human individuals. The protocol was immunoSEQ multiplex PCR, while the TCRdb copy is restricted to in-frame clones and leaves out a portion. The sample contains some 510,000 clones, around 79% of which appear only once. The sequenced sample was PBMCs. The origin of the receptors is a woman in her thirties or forties in good health. Some clones in this sample may be carry-over from other donors' samples. The CDR3 runs from the conserved cysteine through the conserved F or W. The order of the fields is D gene, J gene, clone size, CDR3 length, V gene, CDR3 DNA, CDR3 protein. The D gene is left open where the match is weak. The size of a clone is reported for some rows only, either as once, few or many, or as a class for expanded clones.

D gene: NA
J gene: TRBJ1-2
clone size: few
CDR3 length: 14
V gene: TRBV25-1
CDR3 DNA: TGTGCCAGCAGTGCTAGGGGGGGAAGCTATGGCTACACCTTC
CDR3 protein: CASSARGGSYGYTF

D gene: NA
J gene: TRBJ1-1
clone size: few
CDR3 length: 16
V gene: TRBV7-2
CDR3 DNA: TGTGCCAGCAGCATAAGGGGTGAGGGGAAGAACACTGAAGCTTTCTTT
CDR3 protein: CASSIRGEGKNTEAFF

D gene: TRBD2
J gene: TRBJ2-1
clone size: NA
CDR3 length: 17
V gene: TRBV7-9
CDR3 DNA: TGTGCCAGCAGCTTCGGGACTAGCGGGCCCGGGGGGAATGAGCAGTTCTTC
CDR3 protein: CASSFGTSGPGGNEQFF

D gene: NA
J gene: TRBJ2-2
clone size: NA
CDR3 length: 12
V gene: TRBV10-2
CDR3 DNA: TGCGCCAGCAGTGGGGAGAAGTGGGAGCTGTTTTTT
CDR3 protein: CASSGEKWELFF

D gene: NA
J gene: TRBJ2-4
clone size: NA
CDR3 length: 13
V gene: TRBV5-4
CDR3 DNA: TGTGCCAGCAGCCCAGACCGTGGAAACATTCAGTACTTC
CDR3 protein: CASSPDRGNIQYF

D gene: TRBD2
J gene: TRBJ2-2
clone size: medium-sized
CDR3 length: 17
V gene: TRBV7-3
CDR3 DNA: TGTGCCAGCAGCTTACCGGGACTAGCGGGAAACACCGGGGAGCTGTTTTTT
CDR3 protein: CASSLPGLAGNTGELFF

D gene: TRBD1
J gene: TRBJ1-2
clone size: NA
CDR3 length: 12
V gene: TRBV29-1
CDR3 DNA: TGCAGCGTTGGGGACAGGGGGGGTGGCTACACCTTC
CDR3 protein: CSVGDRGGGYTF

D gene: NA
J gene: TRBJ1-1
clone size: NA
CDR3 length: 11
V gene: TRBV6-5
CDR3 DNA: TGTGCCAGCAGTTACGCGGGGGAAGCTTTCTTT
CDR3 protein: CASSYAGEAFF

D gene: TRBD2
J gene: TRBJ2-3
clone size: NA
CDR3 length: 16
V gene: TRBV5-6
CDR3 DNA: TGTGCCAGCAGCGCCGAATCGGGAGGGCCGGGAAATACGCAGTATTTT
CDR3 protein: CASSAESGGPGNTQYF

D gene: NA
J gene: TRBJ1-3
clone size: NA
CDR3 length: 18
V gene: TRBV6-1
CDR3 DNA: TGTGCCAGCAGTGAACGAGGTTGGCAGTCGAGCTCTGGAAACACCATATATTTT
CDR3 protein: CASSERGWQSSSGNTIYF

D gene: TRBD2
J gene: TRBJ2-2
clone size: NA
CDR3 length: 16
V gene: TRBV7-2
CDR3 DNA: TGTGCCAGCAGCAAACTAGCGGGAGGGAACACCGGGGAGCTGTTTTTT
CDR3 protein: CASSKLAGGNTGELFF

D gene: NA
J gene: TRBJ2-3
clone size: few
CDR3 length: 15
V gene: TRBV11-2
CDR3 DNA: TGTGCCAGCAGCGAGACAGGAGTAGGCACAGATACGCAGTATTTT
CDR3 protein: CASSETGVGTDTQYF

D gene: TRBD1
J gene: TRBJ2-7
clone size: NA
CDR3 length: 13
V gene: TRBV2
CDR3 DNA: TGTGCCAGCAGTGTAGGGGGCCCCTACGAGCAGTACTTC
CDR3 protein: CASSVGGPYEQYF

D gene: NA
J gene: TRBJ1-4
clone size: NA
CDR3 length: 11
V gene: TRBV28
CDR3 DNA: TGTGCCAGCAGAGACCCGAGGGGACTGTTTTTT
CDR3 protein: CASRDPRGLFF

D gene: TRBD1
J gene: TRBJ1-1
clone size: NA
CDR3 length: 13
V gene: TRBV18
CDR3 DNA: TGTGCCAGCTCTGGACAGGAGGAAGAGTTGGCTTTCTTT
CDR3 protein: CASSGQEEELAFF

D gene: TRBD1
J gene: TRBJ1-5
clone size: once
CDR3 length: 16
V gene: TRBV5-1
CDR3 DNA: TGCGCCAGCAGCCCGGGGACAGGGCCTAGGAATCAGCCCCAGCATTTT
CDR3 protein: CASSPGTGPRNQPQHF

D gene: TRBD1
J gene: TRBJ2-1
clone size: NA
CDR3 length: 14
V gene: TRBV6-1
CDR3 DNA: TGTGCCAGCAGTGGACAGGGTCTGTACAATGAGCAGTTCTTC
CDR3 protein: CASSGQGLYNEQFF

D gene: NA
J gene: TRBJ1-4
clone size: NA
CDR3 length: 14
V gene: TRBV5-4
CDR3 DNA: TGTGCCAGCAGCTCCGGACAGACTAATGAAAAACTGTTTTTT
CDR3 protein: CASSSGQTNEKLFF

D gene: TRBD1
J gene: TRBJ1-1
clone size: once
CDR3 length: 15
V gene: TRBV7-9
CDR3 DNA: TGTGCCAGCAGCTTAACCAGGGGGCCGGACACTGAAGCTTTCTTT
CDR3 protein: CASSLTRGPDTEAFF

D gene: NA
J gene: TRBJ2-1
clone size: NA
CDR3 length: 15
V gene: TRBV27
CDR3 DNA: TGTGCCAGCACCTCCCATCGGGCGTTAGTGGATGAGCAGTTCTTC
CDR3 protein: CASTSHRALVDEQFF

D gene: NA
J gene: TRBJ2-2
clone size: once
CDR3 length: 14
V gene: TRBV7-9
CDR3 DNA: TGTGCCAGCCACTGGAGAGGGGTGACCGGGGAGCTGTTTTTT
CDR3 protein: CASHWRGVTGELFF

D gene: NA
J gene: TRBJ2-5
clone size: NA
CDR3 length: 13
V gene: TRBV9
CDR3 DNA: TGTGCCAGCACCAAACGAGGCGGTGAGACCCAGTACTTC
CDR3 protein: CASTKRGGETQYF

D gene: NA
J gene: TRBJ2-5
clone size: NA
CDR3 length: 11
V gene: TRBV9
CDR3 DNA: TGTGCCAGCAGCGTAGAAGAGACCCAGTACTTC
CDR3 protein: CASSVEETQYF

D gene: NA
J gene: TRBJ1-3
clone size: NA
CDR3 length: 17
V gene: TRBV4-3
CDR3 DNA: TGCGCCAGCAGCCAAGATCGGGGGCCTAGCTCTGGAAACACCATATATTTT
CDR3 protein: CASSQDRGPSSGNTIYF

D gene: NA
J gene: TRBJ2-1
clone size: NA
CDR3 length: 15
V gene: TRBV18
CDR3 DNA: TGTGCCAGCTCACCTCAGGTGAGCTCCTACAATGAGCAGTTCTTC
CDR3 protein: CASSPQVSSYNEQFF

D gene: TRBD1
J gene: TRBJ1-2
clone size: NA
CDR3 length: 15
V gene: TRBV7-2
CDR3 DNA: TGTGCCAGCAGCTCCCGGGACAGGGGTTCCGGAGGCTACACCTTC
CDR3 protein: CASSSRDRGSGGYTF

D gene: TRBD1
J gene: TRBJ1-1
clone size: NA
CDR3 length: 16
V gene: TRBV27
CDR3 DNA: TGTGCCAGCAGTCCAGGATCAGGCCAGGGGGGCACTGAAGCTTTCTTT
CDR3 protein: CASSPGSGQGGTEAFF

D gene: NA
J gene: TRBJ2-5
clone size: NA
CDR3 length: 14
V gene: TRBV10-3
CDR3 DNA: TGTGCCATCAGGGAACAGGGACTTCAAGAGACCCAGTACTTC
CDR3 protein: CAIREQGLQETQYF

D gene: TRBD2
J gene: TRBJ2-1
clone size: NA
CDR3 length: 13
V gene: TRBV19
CDR3 DNA: TGTGCCAGTAGTATCACCCGACTAGCGCGGCAGTTCTTC
CDR3 protein: CASSITRLARQFF

D gene: TRBD1
J gene: TRBJ1-4
clone size: once
CDR3 length: 14
V gene: TRBV2
CDR3 DNA: TGTGCCAGCAGTGTAGGACAGGGGGGCGAAAAACTGTTTTTT
CDR3 protein: CASSVGQGGEKLFF

D gene: TRBD2
J gene: TRBJ2-7
clone size: NA
CDR3 length: 13
V gene: TRBV19
CDR3 DNA: TGTGCCAGTAGCCTAGCGGGACCCTACGAGCAGTACTTC
CDR3 protein: CASSLAGPYEQYF

D gene: NA
J gene: TRBJ2-3
clone size: NA
CDR3 length: 15
V gene: TRBV9
CDR3 DNA: TGTGCCAGCAGCGTAGACGTCAGGGGCATAGATACGCAGTATTTT
CDR3 protein: CASSVDVRGIDTQYF

D gene: TRBD2
J gene: TRBJ2-7
clone size: NA
CDR3 length: 15
V gene: TRBV10-3
CDR3 DNA: TGTGCCATCAGCCGACTAGCGGGAGGACCTTACGAGCAGTACTTC
CDR3 protein: CAISRLAGGPYEQYF

D gene: NA
J gene: TRBJ2-1
clone size: few
CDR3 length: 15
V gene: TRBV4-3
CDR3 DNA: TGCGCCAGCAGCCAACAGTCAGGGGCCTACAATGAGCAGTTCTTC
CDR3 protein: CASSQQSGAYNEQFF

D gene: TRBD2
J gene: TRBJ2-1
clone size: NA
CDR3 length: 15
V gene: TRBV5-1
CDR3 DNA: TGCGCCAGCAGACTAGCGGGAGGGCCTTGGGATGAGCAGTTCTTC
CDR3 protein: CASRLAGGPWDEQFF

D gene: NA
J gene: TRBJ2-1
clone size: NA
CDR3 length: 15
V gene: TRBV19
CDR3 DNA: TGTGCCAGTAGCCTGTCCAGGAGCTCCTACAATGAGCAGTTCTTC
CDR3 protein: CASSLSRSSYNEQFF

D gene: NA
J gene: TRBJ1-2
clone size: NA
CDR3 length: 18
V gene: TRBV18
CDR3 DNA: TGTGCCAGCTCACCATTACCGGGGACGGACGGGACAAACTATGGCTACACCTTC
CDR3 protein: CASSPLPGTDGTNYGYTF

D gene: NA
J gene: TRBJ1-5
clone size: NA
CDR3 length: 13
V gene: TRBV27
CDR3 DNA: TGTGCCAGCAGTTTAGGCCTTAATCAGCCCCAGCATTTT
CDR3 protein: CASSLGLNQPQHF

D gene: NA
J gene: TRBJ1-2
clone size: once
CDR3 length: 14
V gene: TRBV18
CDR3 DNA: TGTGCCAGCTCACCGGGACGCTTTAACTATGGCTACACCTTC
CDR3 protein: CASSPGRFNYGYTF

D gene: TRBD1
J gene: TRBJ2-5
clone size: NA
CDR3 length: 13
V gene: TRBV10-3
CDR3 DNA: TGTGCCATCAGGGGACAGGGTGGAGAGACCCAGTACTTC
CDR3 protein: CAIRGQGGETQYF

D gene: NA
J gene: TRBJ2-6
clone size: NA
CDR3 length: 15
V gene: TRBV7-8
CDR3 DNA: TGTGCCAGCAGCTTACAGCTCTCTGGGGCCAACGTCCTGACTTTC
CDR3 protein: CASSLQLSGANVLTF

D gene: NA
J gene: TRBJ2-3
clone size: NA
CDR3 length: 16
V gene: TRBV21-1
CDR3 DNA: TGTGCCAGCAGCAAAATGAGGCACTCGAGCACAGATACGCAGTATTTT
CDR3 protein: CASSKMRHSSTDTQYF

D gene: NA
J gene: TRBJ1-2
clone size: NA
CDR3 length: 16
V gene: TRBV10-3
CDR3 DNA: TGTGCCATCAGTGACTCCCCGCTGCTCTCTAACTATGGCTACACCTTC
CDR3 protein: CAISDSPLLSNYGYTF

D gene: NA
J gene: TRBJ2-1
clone size: once
CDR3 length: 14
V gene: TRBV5-1
CDR3 DNA: TGCGCCAGCAGCTTTTCCAGGGTGGCCAATGAGCAGTTCTTC
CDR3 protein: CASSFSRVANEQFF

D gene: TRBD2
J gene: TRBJ2-3
clone size: NA
CDR3 length: 19
V gene: TRBV9
CDR3 DNA: TGTGCCAGCAGCGTAAGAGGGACTAGCGGGAGGGCCCCCGCAGATACGCAGTATTTT
CDR3 protein: CASSVRGTSGRAPADTQYF

D gene: NA
J gene: TRBJ2-3
clone size: NA
CDR3 length: 16
V gene: TRBV30
CDR3 DNA: TGTGCCGCCATGCCCCTCCGGGACTCAGGGGGAGATACGCAGTATTTT
CDR3 protein: CAAMPLRDSGGDTQYF

D gene: TRBD2
J gene: TRBJ2-3
clone size: NA
CDR3 length: 14
V gene: TRBV30
CDR3 DNA: TGTGCCTGCCGAGCGGGAGTTAGCACAGATACGCAGTATTTT
CDR3 protein: CACRAGVSTDTQYF

D gene: NA
J gene: TRBJ2-4
clone size: once
CDR3 length: 13
V gene: TRBV28
CDR3 DNA: TGTGCCAGCAGTTTAGCGGCAGGGGTCATTCAGTACTTC
CDR3 protein: CASSLAAGVIQYF

D gene: TRBD2
J gene: TRBJ2-7
clone size: NA
CDR3 length: 13
V gene: TRBV11-3
CDR3 DNA: TGTGCCAGCGGCGGGAGGGCCATCAGCGAGCAGTACTTC
CDR3 protein: CASGGRAISEQYF

D gene: NA
J gene: TRBJ2-1
clone size: NA
CDR3 length: 13
V gene: TRBV28
CDR3 DNA: TGTGCCAGCAGTTTAAGCTCCTACAATGAGCAGTTCTTC
CDR3 protein: CASSLSSYNEQFF

D gene: TRBD1
J gene: TRBJ1-5
clone size: NA
CDR3 length: 16
V gene: TRBV15
CDR3 DNA: TGTGCCACCAGCAGCCCGGGACAGGGGGATAATCAGCCCCAGCATTTT
CDR3 protein: CATSSPGQGDNQPQHF

D gene: TRBD1
J gene: TRBJ1-1
clone size: NA
CDR3 length: 15
V gene: TRBV7-8
CDR3 DNA: TGTGCCAGCAGCTTAATTTACAGGGGGATCACTGAAGCTTTCTTT
CDR3 protein: CASSLIYRGITEAFF

D gene: NA
J gene: TRBJ2-7
clone size: NA
CDR3 length: 14
V gene: TRBV28
CDR3 DNA: TGTGCCAGCAGTTCTCCCGTGGGGTCCTACGAGCAGTACTTC
CDR3 protein: CASSSPVGSYEQYF

D gene: TRBD1
J gene: TRBJ2-7
clone size: NA
CDR3 length: 13
V gene: TRBV28
CDR3 DNA: TGTGCCAGCAGGGGACAGCCACCCTACGAGCAGTACTTC
CDR3 protein: CASRGQPPYEQYF

D gene: NA
J gene: TRBJ1-1
clone size: NA
CDR3 length: 14
V gene: TRBV27
CDR3 DNA: TGTGCCAGCAGCCGGACAGTCTTGAACACTGAAGCTTTCTTT
CDR3 protein: CASSRTVLNTEAFF

D gene: NA
J gene: TRBJ2-3
clone size: NA
CDR3 length: 15
V gene: TRBV7-9
CDR3 DNA: TGTGCCAGCAGCAAAGTCGTGGTGAGCACAGATACGCAGTATTTT
CDR3 protein: CASSKVVVSTDTQYF

D gene: NA
J gene: TRBJ1-5
clone size: NA
CDR3 length: 13
V gene: TRBV30
CDR3 DNA: TGTGCCTGGAATCGGGGTCTGTCGCAGCCCCAGCATTTT
CDR3 protein: CAWNRGLSQPQHF